This TCR beta chain originates from a study of T cell responses to AZD1222 COVID-19 vaccine (dated by TCRdb to about 2021). Context from the whole study: AZD1222 recipients whose second dose came at about 4 weeks and those whose second dose came at about 12 weeks were combined into one group, since spike-specific TCR depth and breadth did not differ between the two schedules. Trial participants were enrolled by age into subgroups of 18-55, 56-69 and 70-plus years, and approximately 150, 30 and 60 TCR-sequenced participants, respectively, were included in these subgroups. A total of roughly 240 trial participants underwent TCR sequencing, of whom some 210 received two doses of AZD1222 and about 25 received two doses of the MenACWY control vaccine.

The CDR3 regions of human TCRbeta chains were analyzed by immunosequencing. The paper's data handling went like this. TCRs in the repertoires were matched against a reference library of SARS-CoV-2-specific TCRs that had been generated with the MIRA antigen-specificity platform. Breadth was defined as the fraction of unique TCRs that were SARS-CoV-2-associated. Depth was defined as the fraction of total T cells that were SARS-CoV-2-associated. Each spike-specific TCR was assigned to its reactive spike region and to a CD4 or CD8 class using the MIRA data. Log10-transformed breadth and depth values were compared by one-way ANOVA with Sidak's multiple comparisons tests. TCRdb carries this immuneACCESS record with in-frame sequences only. Its versions omit some clonotypes, under half of them owing to an unresolved V gene in the studies checked, with the rest unexplained. For V, J and clone size, that table is used; D and trimming come from the DNA. Here the sample has 74,000 or so clones; roughly 81% occur a single time. Jointly, the top ten make up about 13% of the sample.

As regards this clone: What antigen it recognizes has not been identified. No much larger clonotype is one base removed from it; base qualities were not supplied.

What the time point label conveys for this sample: baseline before first vaccination. Vaccinee samples came from UK trials COV001 and COV002, including a single-blind randomized controlled phase 2/3 trial of AZD1222 (ChAdOx1 nCoV-19) in healthy adults. Trial participant PBMC samples were collected at day 0 and day 28 after the second dose for TCRbeta chain sequencing. Paper-wide results and their limitations: Because no day 14 peak-response samples were available, the repertoires could be characterized only after the peak T cell response. In the small 56-69-year group, the increase in depth fell short of significance, most likely because of low power. CD4 TCRs associated with the vaccine covered the entire spike protein, and the dominant responses were in regions 160-218 and 743-854. Reportedly, close to half of the unique spike-specific TCRs recognized epitopes lying outside the regions that are mutated in the B.1.351 and B.1.1.7 variants. A significant rise in spike-specific TCR breadth and depth was observed after two AZD1222 doses relative to day 0 and relative to MenACWY recipients. Conclusions about previously exposed vaccinees are limited because only five to seven AZD1222 recipients were SARS-CoV-2 seropositive at baseline. Participants were mostly white British, with more females than males. The authors suggested clonal diversity may have been underestimated.

Clipping removes 7 bases from V and 7 bases from J, with 9 as the unmatched junction base count. The germline V gene encodes CDR1 LNHDA and CDR2 SQIVND (reference sequence). The CDR3 runs 13 residues from the cysteine to the phenylalanine. Only the CDR3 DNA is retained, 39 bases long and in frame from the first base. Sequencing was performed on peripheral blood, taken on day 0 of AZD1222 vaccination. The origin of this receptor is an adult in good health. The V and J genes are TRBV19 and TRBJ2-7, with 8 central nucleotides matching TRBD1. The DNA is TGTGCCAGTAAACGACAGGGGCTGGGTGAGCAGTACTTC. Translated, this gives CASKRQGLGEQYF.